These T cell receptor beta chains were read from a single sample in a study of regulatory dendritic cells for organ transplantation. The data were produced by immunoSEQ multiplex PCR, yet TCRdb's version contains in-frame clones alone and is incomplete. The table shows 30,000 to 40,000 clones, with roughly nine tenths occurring only once. Sequenced: naive CD4+ T cells from blood. These receptors came from a human donor in good health. The CDR3 runs from the conserved cysteine through the conserved F or W. A D gene is named only where the DNA matches it firmly. Size is stated for part of the rows, as once, few or many counts, or as a class when the clone is expanded.

CDR3nt	CDR3aa	abundance	d_gene	v_gene	j_gene
TGTGCCAGCAGACTAGCGGCCACAGATACGCAGTATTTT	CASRLAATDTQYF	-	TRBD2	TRBV7-9	TRBJ2-3
TGTGCCAGCAGGCCGACAGGTTGGGACACTGAAGCTTTCTTT	CASRPTGWDTEAFF	-	-	TRBV5-4	TRBJ1-1
TGTGCCAGCAAGGGAGAGAGCTCTGGGGCCAACGTCCTGACTTTC	CASKGESSGANVLTF	once	-	TRBV2	TRBJ2-6
TGTGCCACCAGCAGAGATCCGGGTGGCAGCTACGAGCAGTACTTC	CATSRDPGGSYEQYF	-	-	TRBV15	TRBJ2-7
TGTGCCTGGAGTGTAGCCGGGACAAACACCGGGGAGCTGTTTTTT	CAWSVAGTNTGELFF	-	-	TRBV30	TRBJ2-2
TGTGCCAGCAGGGGACAGGGTAGTAACACTGAAGCTTTCTTT	CASRGQGSNTEAFF	-	TRBD1	TRBV6-5	TRBJ1-1
TGTGCCAGCAGTCAACGGACTAGCGGGAGCACCGGGGAGCTGTTTTTT	CASSQRTSGSTGELFF	-	TRBD2	TRBV27	TRBJ2-2
TGTGCCAGCAGAATGACAGGGCTAAATGAGCAGTTCTTC	CASRMTGLNEQFF	once	TRBD1	TRBV28	TRBJ2-1
TGTGCCAGCAGGATAGAGGGGGCTAATGAAAAACTGTTTTTT	CASRIEGANEKLFF	-	-	TRBV4-2	TRBJ1-4
TGTGCCAGCAGCGTACTAGGACAGGGGGTAGGCTACACCTTC	CASSVLGQGVGYTF	-	TRBD1	TRBV9	TRBJ1-2
TGTGCCAGCAGCTTATCGGGGAACCGAGAGACCCAGTACTTC	CASSLSGNRETQYF	-	-	TRBV5-4	TRBJ2-5
TGTGCCAGCAGCGTAGCTAGGCTAGCGAGCTACAATGAGCAGTTCTTC	CASSVARLASYNEQFF	-	-	TRBV9	TRBJ2-1
TGTGCCAGCAGCTGGGGACTAGCGGGAGGGCCTGGGGAGACCCAGTACTTC	CASSWGLAGGPGETQYF	-	TRBD2	TRBV7-2	TRBJ2-5
TGTGCCAGCTCACGGGACAGTCGCACTGAAGCTTTCTTT	CASSRDSRTEAFF	-	TRBD1	TRBV18	TRBJ1-1
TGTGCCAGCAGCCCGGGGACCCCGACGCCGGATACGCAGTATTTT	CASSPGTPTPDTQYF	-	-	TRBV5-4	TRBJ2-3
TGCAGTGCTAGAGCAGACACTGAAGCTTTCTTT	CSARADTEAFF	few	-	TRBV20-1	TRBJ1-1
TGTGCCAGCAGCAACCGGGACAGGGGTTACGAGCAGTACTTC	CASSNRDRGYEQYF	-	TRBD1	TRBV5-4	TRBJ2-7
TGCGCCAGCAGCCAAGAGGGTTCCTCTGGGGCCAACGTCCTGACTTTC	CASSQEGSSGANVLTF	-	-	TRBV4-3	TRBJ2-6
TGTGCCAGCAGCCAAGCACTAGCGAGCGGGTGGGATACGCAGTATTTT	CASSQALASGWDTQYF	-	TRBD2	TRBV4-2	TRBJ2-3
TGTGCCAGCATGCGGAAGACCGGGGAGCTGTTTTTT	CASMRKTGELFF	-	-	TRBV25-1	TRBJ2-2
TGTGCCAGCAGCTTCTCAGGGCGGTTGGACTATGGCTACACCTTC	CASSFSGRLDYGYTF	-	-	TRBV13	TRBJ1-2
TGTGCCAGCAGTTACCCCGGGACAGGGACGTCAGGCTACACCTTC	CASSYPGTGTSGYTF	-	TRBD1	TRBV6-5	TRBJ1-2
TGCGCCAGCAGCCCGGACGGGGGGGTCTACAATGAGCAGTTCTTC	CASSPDGGVYNEQFF	-	TRBD2	TRBV5-1	TRBJ2-1
TGTGCCAGCAGCTTACAGGAGGGGGGCTACTACGAGCAGTACTTC	CASSLQEGGYYEQYF	-	-	TRBV7-2	TRBJ2-7
TGTGCCAGCAGCTTGTCTAGCGGCTCCTACAATGAGCAGTTCTTC	CASSLSSGSYNEQFF	-	TRBD2	TRBV7-3	TRBJ2-1
TGTGCCAGCAGCTTATCAGGGTTCACAGATACGCAGTATTTT	CASSLSGFTDTQYF	-	-	TRBV7-9	TRBJ2-3
TGTGCCAGCAGCTTAGTGGCAGAGACTGAAGCTTTCTTT	CASSLVAETEAFF	-	-	TRBV7-2	TRBJ1-1
TGCGCCAGCACCCCTACCGGGACCGCCCGTTACGAGCAGTACTTC	CASTPTGTARYEQYF	-	-	TRBV5-1	TRBJ2-7
TGTGCCAGCAGTTTAGTGGAAAAACTGTTTTTT	CASSLVEKLFF	-	-	TRBV2	TRBJ1-4
TGTGCCAGCAGCCAAGTGCGGGACTACCACCGTTCTGGGAATGAGCAGTTCTTC	CASSQVRDYHRSGNEQFF	once	TRBD2	TRBV4-2	TRBJ2-1
TGTGCCAGCAGCGAGATAGCTTCGGGCACGCAGTATTTT	CASSEIASGTQYF	-	-	TRBV9	TRBJ2-3
TGTGCCAGTAGTATAGAGCCGACTAGCTTCTCCTACAATGAGCAGTTCTTC	CASSIEPTSFSYNEQFF	-	TRBD2	TRBV19	TRBJ2-1
TGTGCCAGCTCACCCGAGGCGGAGGTGAGACCCCTCCACTTT	CASSPEAEVRPLHF	few	-	TRBV18	TRBJ1-6
TGCGCCAGCAGCTCCCGGACTAGCGGGAGAGGGTCAGATACGCAGTATTTT	CASSSRTSGRGSDTQYF	-	TRBD2	TRBV5-1	TRBJ2-3
TGCGCCAGCAGCTCGGGACTAGCGGGAACCACAGATACGCAGTATTTT	CASSSGLAGTTDTQYF	-	TRBD2	TRBV5-1	TRBJ2-3
TGTGCCAGCAGTGAAGATCCCGGACAAACACCAAGGGGGACCGGGGAGCTGTTTTTT	CASSEDPGQTPRGTGELFF	-	-	TRBV6-1	TRBJ2-2
TGTGCCAGTAGTGGAAACTGGATCAGCTATAGCAATCAGCCCCAGCATTTT	CASSGNWISYSNQPQHF	once	-	TRBV19	TRBJ1-5
TGCGCCAGCAGCACGAGCGGAGACCCCTGGAATGAGCAGTTCTTC	CASSTSGDPWNEQFF	-	-	TRBV5-1	TRBJ2-1
TGTGCCAGCAGCCCCATCCGGCCAGGGACTAACACCGGGGAGCTGTTTTTT	CASSPIRPGTNTGELFF	-	-	TRBV11-2	TRBJ2-2
TGCGCCAGCAGCCAAGGCGTGGGGAGACCAGGGGAAGAGACCCAGTACTTC	CASSQGVGRPGEETQYF	-	-	TRBV4-3	TRBJ2-5
TGTGCCAGCAGCCACGGGGGACTAGCGGGCACCGGGGAGCTGTTTTTT	CASSHGGLAGTGELFF	-	TRBD2	TRBV28	TRBJ2-2
TGCGCCAGCAGCCAAGATTGGCGGACAGGGAATCAGCCCCAGCATTTT	CASSQDWRTGNQPQHF	-	TRBD1	TRBV4-3	TRBJ1-5
TGTGCCAGCAGGCGGGGACTAGTCGGTAGCGATACGCAGTATTTT	CASRRGLVGSDTQYF	-	TRBD2	TRBV5-4	TRBJ2-3
TGTGCCAGCAGGAGGGCCTCCAATTCACCCCTCCACTTT	CASRRASNSPLHF	-	-	TRBV6-5	TRBJ1-6
TGTGCCAGCATGGGGCAAGAGACCCAGTACTTC	CASMGQETQYF	-	-	TRBV2	TRBJ2-5
TGTGCCAGCAGCCTACTCGGGGCGCCCCAGCATTTT	CASSLLGAPQHF	-	-	TRBV14	TRBJ1-5
TGTGCCAGCAGCTTTGATACAGGGGCTAGCACAGATACGCAGTATTTT	CASSFDTGASTDTQYF	-	TRBD1	TRBV7-9	TRBJ2-3
TGTGCCAGCAGCGTAGGTACAGGGGTCTCCTACGAGCAGTACTTC	CASSVGTGVSYEQYF	-	TRBD1	TRBV9	TRBJ2-7
TGTGCCAGCAGCGTAGGGGGGGAAGAAAAACTGTTTTTT	CASSVGGEEKLFF	-	-	TRBV9	TRBJ1-4